A selection of T cell receptor beta chains follows, all from one sample in a study of blood T cell repertoires in COVID-19. The method was immunoSEQ multiplex PCR; TCRdb's version includes in-frame clones alone and lacks a portion of them. The data show 10,000 to 15,000 clones, about 83% seen once. Sequencing was performed on peripheral blood. These TCRs come from a man aged 35-49 years with active or convalescent COVID-19. Both conserved end residues are part of each CDR3. Each record gives: clone size, J gene, V gene, D gene, CDR3 DNA, CDR3 protein. The D gene is left open where the match is weak. Clone size appears in some rows only: once, few, many, or a class for an expanded clone.

abundance: NA
j_gene: TRBJ2-7
v_gene: TRBV2
d_gene: NA
CDR3nt: TGTGCCAGCCGCAGGTACGAGCAGTACTTC
CDR3aa: CASRRYEQYF

abundance: NA
j_gene: TRBJ2-1
v_gene: TRBV29-1
d_gene: NA
CDR3nt: TGCAGCTCCAAAAAGGGGGTTTACAATGAGCAGTTCTTC
CDR3aa: CSSKKGVYNEQFF

abundance: few
j_gene: TRBJ1-5
v_gene: TRBV28
d_gene: NA
CDR3nt: TGTGCCAGCAGTTTGCGGGGCTATAGCAATCAGCCCCAGCATTTT
CDR3aa: CASSLRGYSNQPQHF

abundance: NA
j_gene: TRBJ1-5
v_gene: TRBV5-1
d_gene: NA
CDR3nt: TGCGCCAGCAGCTTGCGCGGGGGAAATCAGCCCCAGCATTTT
CDR3aa: CASSLRGGNQPQHF

abundance: few
j_gene: TRBJ2-7
v_gene: TRBV19
d_gene: TRBD1
CDR3nt: TGTGCCAGTAGACTCACAGGGGGCTACTACGAGCAGTACTTC
CDR3aa: CASRLTGGYYEQYF

abundance: few
j_gene: TRBJ2-7
v_gene: TRBV5-1
d_gene: TRBD1
CDR3nt: TGCGCCAGCAGCCCGGGGACAGGGGGCTTCTACGAGCAGTACTTC
CDR3aa: CASSPGTGGFYEQYF

abundance: NA
j_gene: TRBJ1-4
v_gene: TRBV9
d_gene: NA
CDR3nt: TGTGCCAGCAGCGTAAGAGCCACAACTAATGAAAAACTGTTTTTT
CDR3aa: CASSVRATTNEKLFF

abundance: NA
j_gene: TRBJ1-6
v_gene: TRBV2
d_gene: TRBD1
CDR3nt: TGTGCCAGCAGTGGACAGGGGGAAGGGACCCTCCACTTT
CDR3aa: CASSGQGEGTLHF

abundance: once
j_gene: TRBJ2-2
v_gene: TRBV19
d_gene: TRBD2
CDR3nt: TGTGCCAGTAGTCCAGTTGAGGGAGGGGCCGGGGAGCTGTTTTTT
CDR3aa: CASSPVEGGAGELFF

abundance: NA
j_gene: TRBJ2-7
v_gene: TRBV6-6
d_gene: TRBD2
CDR3nt: TGTGCCAGCAGACCTAGCGGGAGTTTTTACGAGCAGTACTTC
CDR3aa: CASRPSGSFYEQYF